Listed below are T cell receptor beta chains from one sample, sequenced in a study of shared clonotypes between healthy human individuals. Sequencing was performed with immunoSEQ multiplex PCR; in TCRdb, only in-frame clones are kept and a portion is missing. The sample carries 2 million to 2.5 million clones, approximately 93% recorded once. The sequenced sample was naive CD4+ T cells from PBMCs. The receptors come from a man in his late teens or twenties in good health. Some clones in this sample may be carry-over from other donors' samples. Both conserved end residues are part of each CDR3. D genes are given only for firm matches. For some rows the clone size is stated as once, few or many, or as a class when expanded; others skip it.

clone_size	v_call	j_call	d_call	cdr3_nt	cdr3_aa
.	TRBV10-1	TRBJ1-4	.	TGCGCCAGCAGTGCGTCAGGACAGAAGGAAGCTAATGAAAAACTGTTTTTT	CASSASGQKEANEKLFF
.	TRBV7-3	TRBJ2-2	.	TGTGCCAGCAGCTCGGACACCACCGGGGAGCTGTTTTTT	CASSSDTTGELFF
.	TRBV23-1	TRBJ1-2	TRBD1	TGCGCCAGCAGTCACCGGGACAGGGGCTCCAACTATGGCTACACCTTC	CASSHRDRGSNYGYTF
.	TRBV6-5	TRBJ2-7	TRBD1	TGTGCCAGCAGTTTCGGGTGGGGACAGGGACTTTACGAGCAGTACTTC	CASSFGWGQGLYEQYF
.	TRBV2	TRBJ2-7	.	TGTGCCAGCAGAACCGGGACGGCCACCTACGAGCAGTACTTC	CASRTGTATYEQYF
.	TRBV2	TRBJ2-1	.	TGTGCCAGCAGTGATGGGGACCCCCAAGCACTGTTCTTC	CASSDGDPQALFF
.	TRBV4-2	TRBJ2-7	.	TGTGCCAGCAGCCAAGTGGCCAGGGACACCGACTTTAGGTCGCGGCAGTACTTC	CASSQVARDTDFRSRQYF
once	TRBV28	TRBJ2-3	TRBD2	TGTGCCAGCAGCCTAGCGGGAGGTTCCACAGATACGCAGTATTTT	CASSLAGGSTDTQYF
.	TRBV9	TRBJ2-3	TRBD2	TGTGCCAGCAGCGCAGGACTAGCGGCGCAGTATTTT	CASSAGLAAQYF
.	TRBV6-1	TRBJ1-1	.	TGTGCCAGCATGATATGGGGGTATGGTTTCTTT	CASMIWGYGFF
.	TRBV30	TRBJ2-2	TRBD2	TGTGCCTGGAGGGGGACTAGCGGAATTAAATACACCGGGGAGCTGTTTTTT	CAWRGTSGIKYTGELFF
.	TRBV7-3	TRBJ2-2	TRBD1	TGTGCCAGCAGACCAACCGGGACAGGTAGTTTCCGGGAGCTGTTTTTT	CASRPTGTGSFRELFF
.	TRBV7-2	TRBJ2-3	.	TGTGCCAGCAGCTTAGTCCGCACAGATACGCAGTATTTT	CASSLVRTDTQYF
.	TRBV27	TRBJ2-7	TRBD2	TGTGCCAGCAGTCGGGGTTTCACAGCGGGAGCCTCCTACGAGCAGTACTTC	CASSRGFTAGASYEQYF
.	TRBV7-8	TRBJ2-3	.	TGTGCCAGCAGCTTAAAGCGCTCACCAGATACGCAGTATTTT	CASSLKRSPDTQYF
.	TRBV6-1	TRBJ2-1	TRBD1	TGTGCCAGCAGTGGGACAGGGGATATCGATGAGCAGTTCTTC	CASSGTGDIDEQFF
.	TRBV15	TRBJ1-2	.	TGTGCCACCAGCAGAGAGGGCAGCTGGTCTAACTATGGCTACACCTTC	CATSREGSWSNYGYTF
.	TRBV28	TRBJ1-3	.	TGTGCCAGCAGTTTCTGGGGCGGAGGAGCGTTGAAAGAAAACACCATATATTTT	CASSFWGGGALKENTIYF
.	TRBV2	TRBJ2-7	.	TGTGCCAGCAAGGAAGCCTACGAGCAGTACTTC	CASKEAYEQYF
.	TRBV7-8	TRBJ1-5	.	TGTGCCAGCAGCCGGTCCCGTAGGGGAATTGACAATCAGCCCCAGCATTTT	CASSRSRRGIDNQPQHF
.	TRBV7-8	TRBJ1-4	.	TGTGCCAGCAGCTTAGGAGGAACAGATGAAAAACTGTTTTTT	CASSLGGTDEKLFF
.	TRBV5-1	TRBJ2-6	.	TGCGCCAGCAGCTTGGCCCCCCTCTCTGGGGCCAACGTCCTGACTTTC	CASSLAPLSGANVLTF
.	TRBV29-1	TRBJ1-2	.	TGCAGCGTAGCCGGAGGGGTCTCAAGTAACTATGGCTACACCTTC	CSVAGGVSSNYGYTF
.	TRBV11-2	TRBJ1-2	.	TGTGCCAGCAGCTTACTGGGGGCACTGGGCTATGGCTACACCTTC	CASSLLGALGYGYTF
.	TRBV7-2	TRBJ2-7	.	TGTGCCAGCAGCTTACAGGCCGGAGGGTACCCCTACGAGCAGTACTTC	CASSLQAGGYPYEQYF
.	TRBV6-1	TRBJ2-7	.	TGTGCCAGCTACGGGGTCCACGAGCAGTACTTC	CASYGVHEQYF
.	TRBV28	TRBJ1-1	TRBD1	TGTGCCAGCAGTCAACAACAACGACAGGGGGTGAACACTGAAGCTTTCTTT	CASSQQQRQGVNTEAFF
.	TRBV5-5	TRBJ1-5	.	TGTGCCAGCAGCCTTTCAGGGACACAGCCCCAGCATTTT	CASSLSGTQPQHF
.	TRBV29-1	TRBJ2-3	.	TGCAGCGTTGGTGAGGGGCCCACAGATACGCAGTATTTT	CSVGEGPTDTQYF
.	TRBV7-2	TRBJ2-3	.	TGTGCCAGCAGCCTGGACCCTTTGGCGGATACGCAGTATTTT	CASSLDPLADTQYF
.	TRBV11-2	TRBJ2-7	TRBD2	TGTGCCAGCAGCCTCCGACAGGGACTAGCGGGATATTACGAGCAGTACTTC	CASSLRQGLAGYYEQYF
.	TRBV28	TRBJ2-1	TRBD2	TGTGCCAGCAGTTTAAGGACTAGCGGGAAGAATGAGCAGTTCTTC	CASSLRTSGKNEQFF
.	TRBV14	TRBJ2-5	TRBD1	TGTGCCAGCAGCCAAGATCTGGGACAGGTCCAAGAGACCCAGTACTTC	CASSQDLGQVQETQYF
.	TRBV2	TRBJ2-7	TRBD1	TGTGCCAGCAGGGAGACAGGGGCTGGGGAGCAGTACTTC	CASRETGAGEQYF
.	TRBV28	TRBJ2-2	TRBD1	TGTGCCAGCCGTCAACAGGGGGCGCGAAACACCGGGGAGCTGTTTTTT	CASRQQGARNTGELFF
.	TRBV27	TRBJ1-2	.	TGTGCCAGCAGTTTATTAGGGGTCAGGGGTGGCTACACCTTC	CASSLLGVRGGYTF
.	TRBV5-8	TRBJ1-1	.	TGTGCCAGCAGCCTACAGGGTACGACCGAAGCTTTCTTT	CASSLQGTTEAFF
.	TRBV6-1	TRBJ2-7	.	TGTGCCAGCAGTGGGGAAAGGGTCCCCTACGAGCAGTACTTC	CASSGERVPYEQYF
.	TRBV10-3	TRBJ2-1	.	TGTGCCATCAGTGAGGTTGCCAGTGAGCAGTTCTTC	CAISEVASEQFF
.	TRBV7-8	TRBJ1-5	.	TGTGCCAGCAGCATAATCAATAGCAATCAGCCCCAGCATTTT	CASSIINSNQPQHF
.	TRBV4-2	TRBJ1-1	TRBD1	TGTGCCAGCAGCCAAGCCCCCGGGACAGGGCCGCGGACTGAAGCTTTCTTT	CASSQAPGTGPRTEAFF
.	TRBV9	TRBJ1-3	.	TGTGCCAGCAGCGTCTCGGACAGCTCTGGAAACACCATATATTTT	CASSVSDSSGNTIYF
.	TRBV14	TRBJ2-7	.	TGTGCCAGCAGCCAAGGCGGCTACGAGCAGTACTTC	CASSQGGYEQYF
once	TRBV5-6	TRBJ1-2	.	TGTGCCAGCAGCCCCACGAATTTAGGGATGGGAGGCTACACCTTC	CASSPTNLGMGGYTF
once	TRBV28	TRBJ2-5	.	TGTGCCAGCAGGCAGGCGAGGGTAGAGACCCAGTACTTC	CASRQARVETQYF
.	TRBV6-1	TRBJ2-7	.	TGTGCCAGCACCGGCAGGATATTTTACGAGCAGTACTTC	CASTGRIFYEQYF
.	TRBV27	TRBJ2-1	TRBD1	TGTGCCAGCCGGGACAGAAACAATGAGCAGTTCTTC	CASRDRNNEQFF
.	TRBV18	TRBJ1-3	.	TGTGCCAGCTCACCTACGGGGCCCGTCTCTGGAAACACCATATATTTT	CASSPTGPVSGNTIYF
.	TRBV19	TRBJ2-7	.	TGTGCCAGTAGTAACAGTTTCGAGCAGTACTTC	CASSNSFEQYF